This T cell receptor (beta chain) was retrieved from a study of human thymus T cells (dated by TCRdb to 2019 to 2021). With respect to the entire study: TCR alpha and beta repertoires from about 8 infant thymus samples and four related peripheral blood samples were characterized in the study. Donor ages ranging from about 6 to 244 days were recorded, and several male and two female infants were included in the cohort. Study-level results and caveats: Usage of V and J gene segments appeared to be biased in both the thymic and the peripheral blood repertoires. On average, roughly 810,000 unique TCRB clonotypes were obtained from thymus samples, compared with approximately 84,000 from blood samples.

Immunologically healthy infants undergoing open corrective cardiac surgery for congenital heart defects in Finland were used as donors. From four of the eight donors, a small aliquot of 0.5-1 mL peripheral blood was collected during surgery. For blood samples, genomic DNA was extracted from all available leukocytes instead of from a fixed number of cells. ACK lysis buffer was used to remove erythrocytes from blood, and the leukocytes were stored at -70 degrees C as pellets. A QIAsymphony instrument was used to extract genomic DNA from the frozen cell pellets. The CDR1 and CDR2 encoded by the germline V gene (reference sequence) are MNHEY and SMNVEV. From cysteine to phenylalanine, the CDR3 is 18 amino acids long. The entry retains the CDR3 DNA only, 54 bases that are in frame from base 1. The germline V end is reduced by 2 bases and the J end by 5 bases; junction bases left unmatched: 11. TCRB and TCRAD loci were amplified from a standardized quantity of quality-controlled genomic DNA using the immunoSEQ multiplex PCR assay. Amplicons spanned the V(D)J region at a length sufficient to cover the CDR3 and identify V and J genes. Through the commercial immunoSEQ service, the amplicons were sequenced on an Illumina platform. The study's processing was this. Primer bias and sequencing errors were corrected as previously described, and TCRAD and TCRB definitions were based on the IMGT database. Analysis of the repertoires was done with immunoSEQ Analyzer 3.0 and VDJTools and included basic statistics, V/J segment usage, diversity estimates, rarefaction and pairwise overlap. To estimate diversity, the Chao1, ChaoE, Efron-Thisted, Shannon and inverse Simpson indices were applied, and diversity was also estimated on datasets down-sampled to the smallest sample. Repertoire overlap used strict matching of CDR3 nucleotide sequence, V gene and J gene, with Jaccard-based multidimensional scaling clustering. Held by TCRdb, this immuneACCESS table contains in-frame sequences only and omits some clones. Under half of the omission traces to an unresolved V gene where checked; the cause of the rest is unknown. D and trimming were read from the DNA, whereas the V and J calls and clone size are those reported in that table. This sample lists some 57,000 clones; 94% were detected once. The top ten clones comprise about 6.5% of the sample.

Regarding this clone: Its antigen is unknown. No base quality values were provided; no much bigger clone lies one nucleotide off.

The clonotype was recovered from a boy younger than two with a congenital heart defect but otherwise immunologically healthy. Recombination connected TRBV27 to TRBJ2-1, and 11 junction bases match TRBD2. The sequenced sample consisted of blood. Read as DNA, the sequence is TGTGCCAGCAGTTTAACCTACCGTCGACTAGCGGGAAACAATGAGCAGTTCTTC. Its amino acids are CASSLTYRRLAGNNEQFF.